The clone carrying this T cell receptor beta chain was counted between two and nine times. The data are from a study of blood T cell repertoires in COVID-19. The overall study: Sites in the United States, Italy and Spain provided acute and convalescent COVID-19 samples. Nucleic acid was either cDNA or gDNA, and it came from T cells, B-cell-depleted T cells, or PBMCs.

TCRdb keeps only in-frame clones here, not all; method: immunoSEQ multiplex PCR. The sample holds tens of thousands of clones, 80% to 90% seen once. J lost 4 bases, V lost 0 bases, and 5 bases had no gene match. The germline gives CDR1 MNHEY, CDR2 SVGAGI. CDR3 length: 16 amino acids. The sample consisted of peripheral blood. The chain joins TRBV6-5 to TRBJ2-2; TRBD2 matches 7 bases. This receptor was identified in a human donor with acute or convalescent COVID-19. The donor label of this sample is uncertain. CDR3 protein: CASSYSPGGVTGELFF. The CDR3 DNA reads TGTGCCAGCAGTTACTCCCCGGGGGGTGTCACCGGGGAGCTGTTTTTT.